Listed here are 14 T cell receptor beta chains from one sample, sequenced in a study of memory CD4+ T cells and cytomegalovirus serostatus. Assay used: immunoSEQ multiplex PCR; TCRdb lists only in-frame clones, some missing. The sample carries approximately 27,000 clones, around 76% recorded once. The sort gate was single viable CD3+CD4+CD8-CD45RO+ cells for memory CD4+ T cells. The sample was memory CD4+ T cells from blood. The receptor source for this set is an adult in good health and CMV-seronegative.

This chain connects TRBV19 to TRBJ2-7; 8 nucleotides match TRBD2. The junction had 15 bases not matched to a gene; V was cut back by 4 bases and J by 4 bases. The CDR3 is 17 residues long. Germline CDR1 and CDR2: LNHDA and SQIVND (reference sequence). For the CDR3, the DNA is TGTGCCAGTAGTAGGAATCTCCCGGGAGCGGGAGATTACGAGCAGTACTTC. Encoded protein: CASSRNLPGAGDYEQYF.

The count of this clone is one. For the CDR3, the DNA is TGTGCTAGTGGTTACTATTACGAGCAGTACTTC. Protein: CASGYYYEQYF. This sequence joins TRBV12-5 and TRBJ2-7; D ambiguous. Germline V gene sequence: CDR1 LGHNT, CDR2 FRNRAP. This CDR3 region has 11 residues. V gave up 4 bases and J gave up 4 bases, with 5 bases separating them.

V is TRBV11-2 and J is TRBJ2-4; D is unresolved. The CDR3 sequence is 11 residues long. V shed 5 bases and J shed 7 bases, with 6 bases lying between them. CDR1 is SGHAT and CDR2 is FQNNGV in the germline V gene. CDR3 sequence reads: CASSASNIQYF. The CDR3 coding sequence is TGTGCCAGCAGCGCTTCCAACATTCAGTACTTC.

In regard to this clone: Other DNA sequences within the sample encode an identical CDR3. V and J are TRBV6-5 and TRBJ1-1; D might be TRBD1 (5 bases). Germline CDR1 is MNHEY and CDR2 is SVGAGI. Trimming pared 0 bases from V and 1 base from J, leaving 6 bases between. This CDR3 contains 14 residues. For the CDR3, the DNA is TGTGCCAGCAGTTACTCAAGGGGGAACACTGAAGCTTTCTTT. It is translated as CASSYSRGNTEAFF.

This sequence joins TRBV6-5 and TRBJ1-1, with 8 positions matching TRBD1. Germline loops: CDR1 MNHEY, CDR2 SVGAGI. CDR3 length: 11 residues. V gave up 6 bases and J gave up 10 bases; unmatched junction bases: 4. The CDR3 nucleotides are TGTGCCAGCAGGCAGGGGGCTGGAGCTTTCTTT. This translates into CASRQGAGAFF.

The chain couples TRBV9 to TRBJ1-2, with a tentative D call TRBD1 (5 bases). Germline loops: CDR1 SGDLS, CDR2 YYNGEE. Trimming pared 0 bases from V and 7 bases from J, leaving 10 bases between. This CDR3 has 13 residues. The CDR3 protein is CASSVERGVGYTF. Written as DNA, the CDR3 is TGTGCCAGCAGCGTAGAGCGAGGGGTTGGCTACACCTTC.

The CDR3 sequence: CASSFFGGLAKNIQYF. CDR3 nucleotides: TGTGCCAGCAGCTTTTTTGGGGGCCTAGCCAAAAACATTCAGTACTTC. This chain links TRBV7-2 with TRBJ2-4; D may be TRBD1 (6 bases). The CDR3 sequence is 16 residues long. Trimming cost V 3 bases and J 0 bases, with 12 bases left between them. Germline V CDR1 and CDR2: SGHTA, FQGNSA.

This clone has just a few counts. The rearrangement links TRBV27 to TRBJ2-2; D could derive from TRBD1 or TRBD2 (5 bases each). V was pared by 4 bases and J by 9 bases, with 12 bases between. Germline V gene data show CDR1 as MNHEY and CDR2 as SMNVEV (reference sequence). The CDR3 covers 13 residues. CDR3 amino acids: CASSSGTIWELFF. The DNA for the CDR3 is TGTGCCAGCAGTTCCGGGACCATCTGGGAGCTGTTTTTT.

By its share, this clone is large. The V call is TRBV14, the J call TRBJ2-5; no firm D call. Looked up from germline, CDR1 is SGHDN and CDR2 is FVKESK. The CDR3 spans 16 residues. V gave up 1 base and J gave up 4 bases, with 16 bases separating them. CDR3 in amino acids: CASSQGVWSSRETQYF. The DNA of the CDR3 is TGTGCCAGCAGCCAAGGTGTTTGGTCTAGTAGAGAGACCCAGTACTTC.

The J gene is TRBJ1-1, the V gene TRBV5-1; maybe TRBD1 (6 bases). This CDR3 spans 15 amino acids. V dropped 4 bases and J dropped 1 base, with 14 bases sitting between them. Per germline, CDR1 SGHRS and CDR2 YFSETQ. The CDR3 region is CASSPREGGNTEAFF. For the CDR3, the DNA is TGCGCCAGCAGCCCCCGGGAAGGGGGGAACACTGAAGCTTTCTTT.

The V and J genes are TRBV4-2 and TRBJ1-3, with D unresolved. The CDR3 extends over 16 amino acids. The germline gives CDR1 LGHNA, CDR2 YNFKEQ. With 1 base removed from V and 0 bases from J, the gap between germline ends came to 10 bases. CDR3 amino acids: CASSQAQQSSGNTIYF. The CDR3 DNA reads TGTGCCAGCAGCCAAGCCCAACAGAGCTCTGGAAACACCATATATTTT.

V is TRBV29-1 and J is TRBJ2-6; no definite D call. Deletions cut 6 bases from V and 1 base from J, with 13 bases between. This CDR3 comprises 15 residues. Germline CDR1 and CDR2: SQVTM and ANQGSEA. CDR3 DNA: TGCAGCGTGCCCCAAGGAGATTCTGGGGCCAACGTCCTGACTTTC. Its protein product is CSVPQGDSGANVLTF.

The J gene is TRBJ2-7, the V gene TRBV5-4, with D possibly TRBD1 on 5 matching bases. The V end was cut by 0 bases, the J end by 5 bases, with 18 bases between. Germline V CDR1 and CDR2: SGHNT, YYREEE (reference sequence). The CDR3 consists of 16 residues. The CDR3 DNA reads TGTGCCAGCAGCTTGGGTTGGCAGGCTGCAGGGAACGAGCAGTACTTC. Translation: CASSLGWQAAGNEQYF. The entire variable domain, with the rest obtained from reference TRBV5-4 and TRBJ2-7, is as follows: ETGVTQSPTHLIKTRGQQVTLRCSSQSGHNTVSWYQQALGQGPQFIFQYYREEENGRGNFPPRFSGLQFPNYSSELNVNALELDDSALYLCASSLGWQAAGNEQYFGPGTRLTVT.

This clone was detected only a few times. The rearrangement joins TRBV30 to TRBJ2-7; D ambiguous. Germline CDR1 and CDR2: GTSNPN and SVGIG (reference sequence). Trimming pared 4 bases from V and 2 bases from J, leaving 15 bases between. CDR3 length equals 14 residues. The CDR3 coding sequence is TGTGCCTGGAAAGGCCACCCTGCCCCCTACGAGCAGTACTTC. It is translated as CAWKGHPAPYEQYF.